A selection of T cell receptor beta chains follows, all from one sample in a study of OX40 agonist ivuxolimab in advanced cancers. The table came from immunoSEQ multiplex PCR; TCRdb's copy has only in-frame clones and leaves some out. This table has 92,000 or so clones, roughly four fifths appearing once. The sample here was CD4+ or CD8+ T cells sorted from blood, taken in a trial of the OX40 agonist ivuxolimab. The source is an adult with an advanced solid tumor such as melanoma, head and neck, liver or kidney cancer. Both conserved end residues are part of each CDR3. The D gene is left open where the match is weak. Clone size is stated in some rows and not others, as once, few, many or a class when expanded.

v_gene	j_gene	d_gene	abundance	CDR3aa	CDR3nt
TRBV27	TRBJ2-6	.	.	CASSRPGQANVLTF	TGTGCCAGCAGTCGCCCTGGCCAGGCCAACGTCCTGACTTTC
TRBV6-1	TRBJ1-3	TRBD1	.	CASSDRGRGGNTIYF	TGTGCCAGCAGTGACAGGGGGCGCGGGGGAAACACCATATATTTT
TRBV11-2	TRBJ2-3	.	few	CASSVNSGMRDTQYF	TGTGCCAGCAGCGTCAATAGCGGAATGAGGGATACGCAGTATTTT
TRBV9	TRBJ1-3	TRBD1	.	CASSARTGTLRGNTIYF	TGTGCCAGCAGCGCGAGGACAGGGACCCTTAGGGGAAACACCATATATTTT
TRBV7-2	TRBJ1-4	TRBD1	.	CASSTTRTGSNEKLFF	TGTGCCAGCAGCACCACCCGGACAGGTTCTAATGAAAAACTGTTTTTT
TRBV4-3	TRBJ2-3	.	.	CASSQDGGVGTDTQYF	TGCGCCAGCAGCCAAGATGGCGGGGTGGGCACAGATACGCAGTATTTT
TRBV27	TRBJ1-6	.	once	CASSLNRNSPLHF	TGTGCCAGCAGTTTAAACAGGAATTCACCCCTCCACTTT
TRBV15	TRBJ2-7	.	.	CATSSSYEQYF	TGTGCCACCAGCAGCTCCTACGAGCAGTACTTC
TRBV5-6	TRBJ2-7	TRBD1	.	CASSGAGGSYEQYF	TGTGCCAGCAGCGGCGCAGGGGGCTCCTACGAGCAGTACTTC
TRBV5-1	TRBJ1-1	.	.	CASSFRINTEAFF	TGCGCCAGCAGCTTCAGAATAAACACTGAAGCTTTCTTT
TRBV19	TRBJ1-5	.	.	CASIGGRNQPQHF	TGTGCCAGTATAGGGGGTCGCAATCAGCCCCAGCATTTT
TRBV27	TRBJ1-5	.	.	CASSLGGAGQPQHF	TGTGCCAGCAGCTTGGGGGGGGCGGGTCAGCCCCAGCATTTT
TRBV11-1	TRBJ2-3	.	.	CASRPRITDTQYF	TGTGCCAGCAGACCGCGGATCACAGATACGCAGTATTTT
TRBV7-8	TRBJ1-4	.	.	CASRGQTNEKLFF	TGTGCCAGCAGAGGGCAGACTAATGAAAAACTGTTTTTT
TRBV4-3	TRBJ1-1	TRBD1	.	CASSEAGGTEAFF	TGCGCCAGCAGCGAAGCAGGGGGCACTGAAGCTTTCTTT
TRBV4-2	TRBJ2-1	.	once	CASSQDQGEQFF	TGTGCCAGCAGCCAAGACCAGGGGGAGCAGTTCTTC
TRBV5-4	TRBJ1-1	.	.	CASSLVGSNTEAFF	TGTGCCAGCAGCTTGGTGGGCAGTAACACTGAAGCTTTCTTT
TRBV7-8	TRBJ2-3	TRBD2	.	CASSSRGGSGDTQYF	TGTGCCAGCAGCTCCCGGGGGGGTAGCGGGGATACGCAGTATTTT
TRBV7-9	TRBJ1-2	TRBD1	.	CASSWDSIMGYTF	TGTGCCAGCAGCTGGGACAGCATAATGGGCTACACCTTC
TRBV27	TRBJ2-1	TRBD2	.	CASNSGGDHNEQFF	TGTGCCAGCAACTCTGGGGGGGATCACAATGAGCAGTTCTTC
TRBV2	TRBJ2-6	TRBD1	.	CASRSDRGANVLTF	TGTGCCAGCAGGTCGGACAGGGGGGCCAACGTCCTGACTTTC
TRBV10-3	TRBJ1-4	TRBD1	.	CAISEIPTGGLATNEKLFF	TGTGCCATCAGTGAGATCCCGACAGGGGGCCTCGCAACTAATGAAAAACTGTTTTTT
TRBV7-2	TRBJ2-1	.	.	CASSFGLDRMSSYNEQFF	TGTGCCAGCAGCTTCGGATTAGACAGGATGAGCTCCTACAATGAGCAGTTCTTC
TRBV9	TRBJ2-1	TRBD2	.	CASSVSLDPAGGPEQFF	TGTGCCAGCAGCGTATCCCTCGATCCGGCGGGAGGGCCTGAGCAGTTCTTC
TRBV5-4	TRBJ2-3	TRBD2	.	CASSLTSGLTDTQYF	TGTGCCAGCAGCTTGACTAGCGGGCTCACAGATACGCAGTATTTT
TRBV5-6	TRBJ2-1	.	.	CASSRPLDEQFF	TGTGCCAGCAGCCGCCCTCTCGATGAGCAGTTCTTC
TRBV7-2	TRBJ1-6	.	.	CASSSPWGEQGTHSPLHF	TGTGCCAGCAGCTCACCGTGGGGGGAACAGGGAACCCATTCACCCCTCCACTTT
TRBV5-4	TRBJ1-1	TRBD1	.	CASSPEGQMNTEAFF	TGTGCCAGCAGCCCCGAGGGACAGATGAACACTGAAGCTTTCTTT
TRBV6-4	TRBJ2-1	.	few	CASSDYSHNEQFF	TGTGCCAGCAGTGACTATAGCCACAATGAGCAGTTCTTC
TRBV5-4	TRBJ1-5	.	.	CASSLTGGSEHF	TGTGCCAGCAGCTTGACGGGGGGAAGTGAGCATTTT
TRBV5-6	TRBJ1-3	.	.	CASSLRTPGNTIYF	TGTGCCAGCAGCTTGAGGACACCTGGAAACACCATATATTTT
TRBV19	TRBJ2-5	TRBD2	.	CASSPTVGGGETQYF	TGTGCCAGTAGTCCTACAGTCGGGGGGGGAGAGACCCAGTACTTC
TRBV10-2	TRBJ1-3	.	.	CASSEPSLGGNTIYF	TGCGCCAGCAGTGAGCCCTCCCTGGGTGGAAACACCATATATTTT
TRBV6-1	TRBJ2-1	TRBD2	.	CASSDPSGGANEQFF	TGTGCCAGCAGTGACCCTAGCGGGGGGGCGAATGAGCAGTTCTTC
TRBV19	TRBJ1-1	.	.	CASSIGVNTEAFF	TGTGCCAGTAGTATAGGAGTGAACACTGAAGCTTTCTTT
TRBV30	TRBJ2-4	TRBD2	.	CAWSEGLAGENIQYF	TGTGCCTGGAGTGAGGGACTAGCGGGGGAAAACATTCAGTACTTC
TRBV5-8	TRBJ2-1	.	.	CASRDPGSSYNEQFF	TGTGCCAGCAGGGACCCAGGGAGCTCCTACAATGAGCAGTTCTTC
TRBV19	TRBJ2-6	.	.	CASSTGFSGANVLTF	TGTGCCAGTAGTACAGGGTTCTCTGGGGCCAACGTCCTGACTTTC
TRBV15	TRBJ2-3	TRBD1	.	CATSRGTGTGIPFSFTDTQYF	TGTGCCACCAGCAGAGGAACCGGGACAGGGATCCCGTTTTCATTCACAGATACGCAGTATTTT
TRBV29-1	TRBJ2-5	TRBD1	few	CSVGAGQGQETQYF	TGCAGCGTTGGCGCGGGACAGGGGCAAGAGACCCAGTACTTC
TRBV7-2	TRBJ1-5	.	.	CASSPPGQPQHF	TGTGCCAGCAGCCCCCCGGGTCAGCCCCAGCATTTT
TRBV18	TRBJ2-1	.	.	CASSPGQGAYNEQFF	TGTGCCAGCTCACCGGGGCAAGGGGCCTACAATGAGCAGTTCTTC
TRBV7-3	TRBJ2-1	.	.	CASSLNRALSYNEQFF	TGTGCCAGCAGCTTAAATCGGGCCCTCTCCTACAATGAGCAGTTCTTC
TRBV4-2	TRBJ1-4	.	.	CASSQGLDEKLFF	TGTGCCAGCAGCCAAGGGCTTGATGAAAAACTGTTTTTT
TRBV5-6	TRBJ2-1	.	.	CASSLGGYGYNEQFF	TGTGCCAGCAGCTTGGGAGGGTACGGCTACAATGAGCAGTTCTTC
TRBV6-1	TRBJ1-2	.	.	CASSDPYGYTF	TGTGCCAGCAGTGATCCCTATGGCTACACCTTC
TRBV5-4	TRBJ1-6	.	.	CASSLGNSPLHF	TGTGCCAGCAGCTTGGGTAATTCACCCCTCCACTTT
TRBV30	TRBJ2-1	TRBD2	.	CAWALAGSHNEQFF	TGTGCCTGGGCTCTAGCGGGGTCTCACAATGAGCAGTTCTTC